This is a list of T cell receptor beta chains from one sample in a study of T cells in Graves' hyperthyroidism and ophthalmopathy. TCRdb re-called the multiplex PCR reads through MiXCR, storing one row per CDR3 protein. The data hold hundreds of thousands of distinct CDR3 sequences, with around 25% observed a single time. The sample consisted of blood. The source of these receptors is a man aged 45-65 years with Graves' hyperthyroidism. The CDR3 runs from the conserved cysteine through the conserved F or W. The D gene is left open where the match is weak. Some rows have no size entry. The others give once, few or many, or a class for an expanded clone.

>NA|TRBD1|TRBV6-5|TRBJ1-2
CASSYEGGQGYGYTF
TGTGCCAGCAGTTACGAAGGGGGACAGGGTTATGGCTACACCTTC
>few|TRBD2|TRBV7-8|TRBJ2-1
CASSLALGGSYNEQFF
TGTGCCAGCAGCTTAGCGCTCGGGGGGTCCTACAATGAGCAGTTCTTC
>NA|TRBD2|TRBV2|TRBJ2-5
CASMQTSAQETQYF
TGTGCCAGCATGCAGACTAGCGCCCAAGAGACCCAGTACTTC
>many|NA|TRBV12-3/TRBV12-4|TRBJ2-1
CASSLNGPNQFF
TGTGCCAGCAGCTTAAATGGGCCTAATCAGTTCTTC
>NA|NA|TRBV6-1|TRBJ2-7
CASRDSDGPYEQYF
TGTGCCAGCAGGGACAGTGACGGTCCCTACGAGCAGTACTTC
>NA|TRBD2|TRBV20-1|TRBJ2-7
CSAPGLAGGPEEQYF
TGCAGTGCCCCCGGACTAGCGGGAGGGCCGGAAGAGCAGTACTTC
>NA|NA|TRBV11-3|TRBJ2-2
CASSWQGGELFF
TGTGCCAGCAGCTGGCAGGGGGGGGAGCTGTTTTTT
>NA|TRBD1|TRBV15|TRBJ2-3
CATSRRGGQGDTQYF
TGTGCCACCAGCCGGAGGGGGGGACAGGGGGATACGCAGTATTTT
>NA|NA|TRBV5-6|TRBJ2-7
CASSLGRLTYEQYF
TGTGCCAGCAGCTTGGGACGGCTCACCTACGAGCAGTACTTC
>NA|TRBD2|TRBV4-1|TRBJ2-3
CASSQELLAGKNTQYF
TGCGCCAGCAGCCAAGAATTACTAGCGGGAAAGAATACGCAGTATTTT
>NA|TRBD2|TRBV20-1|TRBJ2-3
CSARASGSRATDTQYF
TGCAGTGCTAGAGCTAGCGGGAGCAGGGCCACAGATACGCAGTATTTT
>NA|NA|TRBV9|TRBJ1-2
CASSGRRSGGYTF
TGTGCCAGCAGCGGGCGACGGTCCGGGGGCTACACCTTC
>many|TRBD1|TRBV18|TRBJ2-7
CASSPRTGDEQYF
TGTGCCAGCTCACCAAGGACAGGGGACGAGCAGTACTTC
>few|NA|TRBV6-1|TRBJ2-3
CASSLQMGTDTQYF
TGTGCCAGCAGTCTCCAAATGGGCACAGATACGCAGTATTTT